The 26 T cell receptor beta chains listed next were all sequenced from one sample in a study of CD8+ T cells in alopecia areata. Sequencing relied on a cDNA template that was reverse transcribed from extracted RNA. Sequencing was performed with immunoSEQ multiplex PCR; in TCRdb, only in-frame clones are kept and a portion is missing. In the table there are about 200,000 clones, around two fifths of which are singletons. The treatment denotes: oral pan-JAK inhibitor, 5-10 mg twice daily. Sequenced here: CD4+ T cells sorted from blood, sampled at approximately week 30, from a patient treated with tofacitinib. These receptors all stem from a human donor with alopecia areata.

This clone was detected once. The rearrangement links TRBV5-4 to TRBJ2-3, with D perhaps matching TRBD2 (5 bases). The CDR3 is 13 residues long. V lost 4 bases to trimming and J lost 4 bases, with 10 bases between them. Germline loops: CDR1 SGHNT, CDR2 YYREEE (reference sequence). CDR3 region: CASSTPRADTQYF. Written as DNA, the CDR3 is TGTGCCAGCAGCACCCCGCGGGCAGATACGCAGTATTTT.

For this clone: Within the sample, other DNA sequences also encode this same CDR3. The chain is built from TRBV7-2 and TRBJ1-5; 8 positions match TRBD1. This CDR3 has 14 residues. V lost 5 bases, J lost 5 bases, and 5 bases stayed unmatched. From germline, CDR1 is SGHTA and CDR2 FQGNSA. In DNA form, the CDR3 reads TGTGCCAGCAGCCTCGGACAGGGCTATCAGCCCCAGCATTTT. The encoded protein is CASSLGQGYQPQHF.

The CDR3 bases are TGTGCCTGGAGCGGAACAGGGTACGGCCAGCCCCAGCATTTT. Amino acids: CAWSGTGYGQPQHF. The chain carries TRBV30 and TRBJ1-5; TRBD1 might be the D (6 bases). The V gene lost 3 bases and the J gene lost 7 bases, with 16 bases spanning the gap. The CDR3 loop spans 14 amino acids. CDR1 and CDR2 (germline): GTSNPN, SVGIG (reference sequence).

The chain employs TRBV30 and TRBJ1-1, with D maybe TRBD1 (6 bases). The CDR3 extends over 16 amino acids. Trimming took off 3 bases at V and 3 bases at J, with 20 bases between the two ends. Germline V CDR1 and CDR2: GTSNPN, SVGIG (reference sequence). This chain's CDR3 is CAWSPARGGGYTEAFF. Written as DNA, the CDR3 is TGTGCCTGGAGCCCCGCCAGGGGAGGGGGATACACTGAAGCTTTCTTT.

This clone came up a few times. The V gene is TRBV29-1, the J gene TRBJ1-1; TRBD1 is a possible D gene (6 bases). Germline-derived CDR1 and CDR2 are SQVTM and ANQGSEA. Trimming pared 3 bases from V and 1 base from J, leaving 6 bases between. The CDR3 has 12 amino acids. The CDR3: CSVEGANTEAFF. CDR3 nucleotides: TGCAGCGTTGAGGGGGCGAACACTGAAGCTTTCTTT.

V gene TRBV4-1 combines with J gene TRBJ1-2; unclear D gene. The CDR3 consists of 14 residues. Per germline, CDR1 MGHRA and CDR2 YSYEKL. V lost 1 base to trimming and J lost 8 bases, with 14 bases between them. The chain's CDR3 is CASSQAMQIGGYTF. The CDR3 nucleotides read TGCGCCAGCAGCCAAGCGATGCAGATCGGGGGCTACACCTTC.

The J gene is TRBJ1-1, the V gene TRBV6-5; D is possibly TRBD1 (6 bases). CDR1 and CDR2 (germline): MNHEY, SVGAGI. Trimming took 6 bases from V and 0 from J, leaving 11 bases between them. This CDR3 comprises 14 residues. The chain's CDR3 is CASRRDTMNTEAFF. The DNA of the CDR3 is TGTGCCAGCAGGCGGGACACCATGAACACTGAAGCTTTCTTT.

The V gene is TRBV6-1, the J gene TRBJ1-5; D not certain. This CDR3 has 13 amino acids. Germline V gene sequence: CDR1 MNHNS, CDR2 SASEGT. Deletions cut 3 bases from V and 1 base from J, with 4 bases between. The chain's CDR3 is CASSERSNQPQHF. CDR3 coding DNA: TGTGCCAGCAGTGAGAGGAGCAATCAGCCCCAGCATTTT.

The genes are TRBV28 and TRBJ2-3; TRBD2 is a possible D gene (7 bases). The germline V gene has CDR1 MDHEN and CDR2 SYDVKM. The CDR3 sequence is 14 residues long. V lost 2 bases and J 3 bases, leaving 9 bases between the germline ends. The CDR3 loop is CASSLGGATDTQYF. For the CDR3, the DNA is TGTGCCAGCAGTTTAGGGGGGGCGACAGATACGCAGTATTTT.

A few counts support this clone. The chain links TRBV5-6 to TRBJ2-5; 9 nucleotides line up with TRBD1. This CDR3 spans 14 amino acids. The germline gives CDR1 SGHDT, CDR2 YYEEEE. V was pared by 3 bases and J by 4 bases, with 4 bases of the junction left unmatched. This CDR3 reads CASSSPGQGETQYF. The CDR3 DNA follows: TGTGCCAGCAGCTCCCCGGGACAGGGAGAGACCCAGTACTTC.

This clone came up a few times. V is TRBV19 and J is TRBJ2-6, with D unresolved. V lost 8 bases to trimming and J lost 0 bases, with 5 bases between them. The CDR3 extends over 13 amino acids. Germline CDR1 reads LNHDA; CDR2 reads SQIVND (reference sequence). The CDR3 spells CASLLSGANVLTF. CDR3 nucleotide sequence: TGTGCCAGTCTCCTCTCTGGGGCCAACGTCCTGACTTTC.

The chain has TRBV9 and TRBJ2-2, with no clear D. The length of the CDR3 is 14 residues. The V end was cut by 6 bases, the J end by 0 bases, with 9 bases between. Per the germline V gene, CDR1 is SGDLS and CDR2 is YYNGEE. The CDR3: CASTVGPNTGELFF. The CDR3 coding sequence is TGTGCCAGCACGGTGGGCCCGAACACCGGGGAGCTGTTTTTT.

The chain uses TRBV6-5 and TRBJ2-7; D might be TRBD1 or TRBD2, each matching 5 bases. CDR3 length: 16 residues. From germline, CDR1 is MNHEY and CDR2 SVGAGI. Trimming removed 0 bases from V and 2 bases from J, with 14 bases in between. CDR3 DNA: TGTGCCAGCAGTTACTCGAGGAGAGGGGACCCCTACGAGCAGTACTTC. Its translation: CASSYSRRGDPYEQYF.

CDR3 sequence reads: CASKDRVNEQFF. CDR3 sequence (DNA): TGTGCCAGTAAAGACAGGGTCAATGAGCAGTTCTTC. This sequence joins TRBV19 and TRBJ2-1; 7 bases align to TRBD1. Germline lookup yields CDR1 LNHDA and CDR2 SQIVND (reference sequence). This CDR3 comprises 12 residues. The J segment lost 6 bases and the V segment lost 7 bases, leaving 3 bases of the junction unmatched.

The V and J genes are TRBV11-3 and TRBJ2-1, with D perhaps TRBD2 (6 bases). This CDR3 contains 16 residues. With 4 bases removed from V and 3 bases from J, the gap between germline ends came to 16 bases. Germline lookup yields CDR1 SGHNT and CDR2 YENEEA. CDR3 region: CASSYSSGSVYNEQFF. CDR3 DNA: TGTGCCAGCAGCTACTCAAGCGGGTCAGTCTACAATGAGCAGTTCTTC.

This clone was picked up a small number of times. This chain uses TRBV6-6 with TRBJ1-1; D perhaps matches TRBD1 (5 bases). Trimming stripped 7 bases from V and 4 bases from J, with 13 bases between. The CDR3 loop spans 13 amino acids. Germline assignment: CDR1 MNHNY and CDR2 SVGAGI (reference sequence). The DNA for the CDR3 is TGTGCCAGCAATAGGGGATGGGGCACTGAAGCTTTCTTT. It translates to CASNRGWGTEAFF.

As to this clone: The same CDR3 also results from other DNA sequences found in this sample. Here the CDR3 reads CASSLEETQYF. The CDR3 DNA reads TGCGCCAGCAGTCTGGAAGAGACCCAGTACTTC. The V gene is TRBV5-1, the J gene TRBJ2-5, with unresolved D. This CDR3 region has 11 residues. Germline CDR1 reads SGHRS; CDR2 reads YFSETQ. The germline V and J ends were trimmed by 5 bases and 3 bases, with 5 bases remaining between them.

The rearrangement uses TRBV5-6 and TRBJ2-2; 7 nucleotides line up with TRBD2. CDR1 is SGHDT, CDR2 YYEEEE, per germline. The junction had 2 bases not matched to a gene; V was cut back by 1 base and J by 5 bases. The CDR3 spans 14 residues. CDR3 protein: CASSLSGITGELFF. In DNA form, the CDR3 reads TGTGCCAGCAGCTTGAGCGGGATAACCGGGGAGCTGTTTTTT.

The chain carries TRBV29-1 and TRBJ2-1; 8 positions agree with TRBD1. Per germline, CDR1 SQVTM and CDR2 ANQGSEA. With 6 bases clipped from V and 0 bases from J, the junction kept 4 bases outside the gene matches. The CDR3 runs to 14 residues. CDR3 sequence reads: CSVRTGSSYNEQFF. The CDR3 DNA is TGCAGCGTCCGGACAGGGAGCTCCTACAATGAGCAGTTCTTC.

This clone was recorded a few times. V and J are TRBV7-9 and TRBJ2-2, with unresolved D. This CDR3 region has 14 residues. Trimming cost V 7 bases and J 0 bases, with 9 bases left between them. Germline values: CDR1 SEHNR, CDR2 FQNEAQ (reference sequence). The CDR3 sequence is CASILATNTGELFF. DNA of the CDR3: TGTGCCAGCATACTCGCGACGAACACCGGGGAGCTGTTTTTT.

J is TRBJ2-3 and V is TRBV27; TRBD2 aligns across 7 bases. In germline, CDR1 is MNHEY, CDR2 SMNVEV (reference sequence). This CDR3 has 15 residues. Losses at the gene ends were 3 bases for V and 8 bases for J; bases not matched to a gene: 11. This CDR3 reads CASSLGGLAFSTQYF. CDR3 coding DNA: TGTGCCAGCAGTTTGGGAGGGCTAGCTTTTAGTACGCAGTATTTT.

The chain couples TRBV7-9 to TRBJ1-2; D may be TRBD1 (5 bases). The germline V and J ends were trimmed by 7 bases and 3 bases, with 12 bases remaining between them. Germline V gene data show CDR1 as SEHNR and CDR2 as FQNEAQ (reference sequence). The CDR3 contains 13 residues. CDR3: CASTLSGYYGYTF. In nucleotides, the CDR3 is TGTGCCAGCACCCTCTCAGGGTACTATGGCTACACCTTC.

This chain links TRBV6-5 with TRBJ2-2, with 12 bases identical to TRBD1. CDR1 and CDR2 from the germline V gene are MNHEY and SVGAGI. V shed 10 bases, J shed 4 bases, and the junction held 7 bases outside the gene matches. The CDR3 is 15 residues long. CDR3 sequence: CATTGQGAGTGELFF. The CDR3 nucleotides read TGTGCCACCACGGGACAGGGGGCGGGCACCGGGGAGCTGTTTTTT.

J is TRBJ1-2 and V is TRBV30; 9 bases match TRBD1. The CDR3 length is 13 residues. J gave up 4 bases and V 5 bases, and 5 bases lay outside the gene matches. Germline-derived CDR1 and CDR2 are GTSNPN and SVGIG (reference sequence). The CDR3 reads CAWGTGIRYGYTF. The CDR3 DNA is TGTGCCTGGGGGACAGGGATCCGCTATGGCTACACCTTC.

This clone was observed a handful of times. This chain links TRBV2 with TRBJ1-2; maybe TRBD1 (5 bases). Germline V gene sequence: CDR1 SNHLY, CDR2 FYNNEI. Trimming left V 4 bases short and J 2 bases short, with 8 bases between. The CDR3 covers 13 residues. DNA for the CDR3: TGTGCCAGCAGTGGGGGGACCAACTATGGCTACACCTTC. Translating gives CASSGGTNYGYTF.

This chain connects TRBV7-2 to TRBJ1-1; D is perhaps TRBD1 (5 bases). The CDR3 spans 14 residues. The V gene lost 4 bases and the J gene lost 6 bases, with 15 bases spanning the gap. In germline, CDR1 is SGHTA, CDR2 FQGNSA. The CDR3 DNA reads TGTGCCAGCAGCTCCCAGGGAGGGAGGGCTGAAGCTTTCTTT. Protein: CASSSQGGRAEAFF. The full variable domain, its missing parts supplied by reference TRBV7-2 and TRBJ1-1, is GAGVSQSPSNKVTEKGKDVELRCDPISGHTALYWYRQSLGQGLEFLIYFQGNSAPDKSGLPSDRFSAERTGGSVSTLTIQRTQQEDSAVYLCASSSQGGRAEAFFGQGTRLTVV.